This T cell receptor beta chain was recovered during a study of T cells in Graves' hyperthyroidism and ophthalmopathy. Absence of ophthalmopathy progression within 18 months defined stable Graves' hyperthyroidism. Aged 18 to 65, the patients had hyperthyroidism that was newly diagnosed and had lasted under 2 months. With regard to this clonotype: No antigen is known for it.

The CDR3 regions of TCR beta were amplified from RNA transcripts. A first-round RT-PCR of the TCR CDR3 used the HTBI primer set. TCRdb ran MiXCR on the multiplex PCR reads and lists one entry per CDR3 protein. The sample consists of 96,000 or so distinct CDR3 sequences, roughly 56% of them appearing once. Germline V gene sequence: CDR1 SNHLY, CDR2 FYNNEI. The CDR3 runs to 12 residues. Trimming left V 4 bases short and J 5 bases short, with 8 bases between. Notes on the study in general: Blood shared most expanded thyroid clonotypes above 0.001.

The chain joins TRBV2 to TRBJ2-5; no clear D. The sequence was collected from a woman aged 40-49 years with Graves' hyperthyroidism. The sequenced sample consisted of blood. The CDR3 loop reads CASSGGRETQYF. The CDR3 DNA is TGTGCCAGCAGTGGTGGCAGGGAGACCCAGTACTTC. The entire variable domain, with the rest obtained from reference TRBV2 and TRBJ2-5, is as follows: EPEVTQTPSHQVTQMGQEVILRCVPISNHLYFYWYRQILGQKVEFLVSFYNNEISEKSEIFDDQFSVERPDGSNFTLKIRSTKLEDSAMYFCASSGGRETQYFGPGTRLLVL.